Below are 23 T cell receptor beta chains sequenced from a single sample in a study of OX40 agonist ivuxolimab in advanced cancers. Profiled with immunoSEQ multiplex PCR; TCRdb holds only in-frame clones, not every one. This table holds 77,000 or so clones, about 73% found once. The material was CD4+ or CD8+ T cells sorted from blood, obtained in a trial of the OX40 agonist ivuxolimab. The receptor set was obtained from an adult with an advanced solid tumor such as melanoma, head and neck, liver or kidney cancer.

The V and J genes are TRBV6-1 and TRBJ2-7; no reliable D call. Per germline, CDR1 MNHNS and CDR2 SASEGT. The CDR3 sequence is 11 residues long. The V and J ends lost 2 bases and 12 bases respectively, with 11 bases between them. CDR3 amino acids: CASSEQANPYF. CDR3 nucleotide sequence: TGTGCCAGCAGTGAACAGGCGAACCCGTACTTC.

The chain has TRBV2 and TRBJ2-2, with 8 bases that match TRBD2. CDR1 and CDR2 (germline): SNHLY, FYNNEI. J was trimmed by 4 bases and V by 2 bases; bases with no gene match: 6. This CDR3 is built from 16 residues. In DNA, the CDR3 is TGTGCCAGCAGTGAAATCGGGGGGGCGAGCACCGGGGAGCTGTTTTTT. Translated, it gives CASSEIGGASTGELFF. Together with reference TRBV2 and TRBJ2-2, the CDR3 gives the full variable domain: EPEVTQTPSHQVTQMGQEVILRCVPISNHLYFYWYRQILGQKVEFLVSFYNNEISEKSEIFDDQFSVERPDGSNFTLKIRSTKLEDSAMYFCASSEIGGASTGELFFGEGSRLTVL.

The J gene is TRBJ2-2, the V gene TRBV7-3; 11 bases map to TRBD2. The CDR3 loop spans 17 amino acids. V dropped 5 bases and J dropped 1; count of bases not matched to a gene: 6. Germline V gene sequence: CDR1 SGHTA, CDR2 FQGTGA. Here the CDR3 reads CASSPAGLAGNTGELFF. As DNA, the CDR3 is TGTGCCAGCAGCCCAGCAGGACTAGCGGGGAACACCGGGGAGCTGTTTTTT.

CDR3 nucleotides: TGTGCCAGCAGCCCGGGACTAGGGACAGATACGCAGTATTTT. Translated: CASSPGLGTDTQYF. The chain links TRBV11-2 to TRBJ2-3; 8 bases fit TRBD2. CDR1 and CDR2 (germline): SGHAT, FQNNGV. The CDR3 extends over 14 amino acids. The J segment lost 3 bases and the V segment lost 5 bases, leaving 4 bases of the junction unmatched.

J is TRBJ1-4 and V is TRBV25-1, with D perhaps TRBD1 (6 bases). The length of the CDR3 is 15 residues. Germline assignment: CDR1 MGHDK and CDR2 SYGVNS. V lost 2 bases and J lost 6, with 13 bases in between. In DNA form, the CDR3 reads TGTGCCAGCAGTGAAGGGGCAGGGGTGGATGAAAAACTGTTTTTT. Translated, it gives CASSEGAGVDEKLFF.

CDR3 sequence (DNA): TGTGCCAGCAGCCGCGGGACAGGGGGCGCGGACACTGAAGCTTTCTTT. Amino acid sequence: CASSRGTGGADTEAFF. The chain recombines TRBV6-6 with TRBJ1-1, with TRBD1 matching 12 bases. There are 16 residues in the CDR3. Germline assignment: CDR1 MNHNY and CDR2 SVGAGI (reference sequence). V shed 6 bases and J 3 bases; nucleotides not matched to a gene: 8.

This clone was seen once. V and J are TRBV30 and TRBJ1-1; no reliable D call. CDR3 length: 14 amino acids. CDR1 is GTSNPN and CDR2 is SVGIG in the germline V gene (reference sequence). V was trimmed by 3 bases and J by 9 bases, leaving 20 bases between them. The CDR3, as DNA: TGTGCCTGGAGCCCCGAGGGCGGAGACCGGAAAGCTTTCTTT. This sequence encodes CAWSPEGGDRKAFF.

This clone occurred once. The chain recombines TRBV5-1 with TRBJ2-6; no reliable D call. The CDR3 sequence is 17 residues long. The germline gives CDR1 SGHRS, CDR2 YFSETQ. The V end lost 0 bases, the J end lost 1 base, and 11 bases lay between the germline ends. CDR3 amino acids: CASSLEPVGSGANVLTF. For the CDR3, the DNA is TGCGCCAGCAGCTTGGAGCCAGTGGGGTCTGGGGCCAACGTCCTGACTTTC.

The chain carries TRBV7-2 and TRBJ1-1; the match to TRBD1 covers 7 bases. The CDR3 sequence is 14 residues long. CDR1 is SGHTA and CDR2 is FQGNSA in the germline V gene. Germline trimming cut 5 bases from V and 1 base from J; bases unmatched to any gene: 4. In DNA form, the CDR3 reads TGTGCCAGCAGCATAAGACAGGGGAACACTGAAGCTTTCTTT. Translating gives CASSIRQGNTEAFF.

The J gene is TRBJ1-5, the V gene TRBV9, with a weak D call TRBD1 (5 bases). Trimming left V 1 base short and J 6 bases short, with 14 bases between. Germline V gives CDR1 SGDLS, CDR2 YYNGEE. This CDR3 is 15 amino acids long. For the CDR3, the DNA is TGTGCCAGCAGCGTACGTCGTGGGGGGGGTCAGCCCCAGCATTTT. It encodes CASSVRRGGGQPQHF.

This sequence joins TRBV2 and TRBJ1-1; the D is unclear. The ends were cut back, 9 bases at V and 0 bases at J, with 11 bases in the middle. In germline, CDR1 is SNHLY, CDR2 FYNNEI. The CDR3 extends over 13 amino acids. The CDR3, as DNA: TGTGCCAGTCTTACAGACATGAACACTGAAGCTTTCTTT. Its translation: CASLTDMNTEAFF.

V is TRBV6-6 and J is TRBJ2-3, with TRBD1 identical over 7 bases. The CDR3 length is 16 residues. Germline CDR1 is MNHNY and CDR2 is SVGAGI (reference sequence). After removal of 5 bases from V and 0 bases from J, the junction contained 8 bases not matched to a gene. CDR3 in DNA: TGTGCCAGCAGTCTGGCAGGGGGTGCTAGCACAGATACGCAGTATTTT. Translation: CASSLAGGASTDTQYF.

The J gene is TRBJ1-1, the V gene TRBV21-1; the D call TRBD1 from the table was never checked on the DNA. TRBV21-1 is deemed a pseudogene. This CDR3 is 17 amino acids long. DNA of the CDR3: TGTGCCAGCAGCCCACCGCGGACAGGAGACGCGAACACTGAAGCTTTCTTT. This translates into CASSPPRTGDANTEAFF.

V usage is TRBV7-2 and J usage is TRBJ2-7; 10 bases are shared with TRBD1. V lost 5 bases, J lost 1 base, and 14 bases stayed unmatched. Germline CDR1 reads SGHTA; CDR2 reads FQGNSA. The CDR3 loop spans 18 amino acids. CDR3 sequence (DNA): TGTGCCAGCAGCCCTCGGAACGCGGGACAGGGGCCTTCCTACGAGCAGTACTTC. This codes for CASSPRNAGQGPSYEQYF.

V and J are TRBV5-8 and TRBJ2-3; D not certain. CDR1 and CDR2 from the germline V gene are SGHTS and YDEGEE. The V gene lost 2 bases and the J gene lost 2 bases, with 12 bases spanning the gap. The CDR3 extends over 15 amino acids. The CDR3 region has the DNA TGTGCCAGCAGCTTCGGTCGCGGATCCACAGATACGCAGTATTTT. Translation: CASSFGRGSTDTQYF.

The V and J genes are TRBV27 and TRBJ1-5; D call uncertain. CDR1 and CDR2 from the germline V gene are MNHEY and SMNVEV (reference sequence). This CDR3 has 15 residues. V was cut by 3 bases and J by 2 bases, with 11 bases left in between. In DNA form, the CDR3 reads TGTGCCAGCAGTTTTGGTGGCAACCGCAATCAGCCCCAGCATTTT. It yields the protein CASSFGGNRNQPQHF.

The V gene is TRBV21-1, the J gene TRBJ2-5; no check of the table's D call, TRBD1, against the DNA was made. TRBV21-1 is classified as a pseudogene. This CDR3 is built from 14 residues. The CDR3 nucleotides read TGTGCCAGCGCAACGGACAGGGGAGAAGAGACCCAGTACTTC. This translates into CASATDRGEETQYF.

In nucleotides, the CDR3 is TGTGCCAGCAGCCGCGGGGGGACAGGGGAGACCCAGTACTTC. Translation: CASSRGGTGETQYF. The V gene is TRBV28, the J gene TRBJ2-5, with TRBD1 as a possible D gene (9 bases). Germline V lookup: CDR1 MDHEN, CDR2 SYDVKM. V gave up 6 bases and J gave up 5 bases, with 16 bases separating them. This CDR3 spans 14 amino acids.

The rearrangement joins TRBV19 to TRBJ2-2, with TRBD2 matching 11 bases. Germline trimming cut 5 bases from V and 0 bases from J; bases unmatched to any gene: 2. This CDR3 comprises 16 residues. Germline CDR1 and CDR2: LNHDA and SQIVND (reference sequence). CDR3 nucleotides: TGTGCCAGTAGTCGACTAGCGGGACCGAACACCGGGGAGCTGTTTTTT. Its translation: CASSRLAGPNTGELFF.

The chain is built from TRBV5-6 and TRBJ2-1; 12 bases map to TRBD2. Germline CDR1 is SGHDT and CDR2 is YYEEEE. V lost 0 bases to trimming and J lost 8 bases; unmatched junction nucleotides: 6. The CDR3 consists of 16 residues. In nucleotides, the CDR3 is TGTGCCAGCAGCTTGGCTAGCGGGAGGGGGTTCGATGAGCAGTTCTTC. Translation gives CASSLASGRGFDEQFF.

Concerning this clone: The same CDR3 is also encoded by other DNA sequences in this sample. The V call is TRBV11-3, the J call TRBJ1-1, with a possible D match to TRBD1 (5 bases). Germline-derived CDR1 and CDR2 are SGHNT and YENEEA. The CDR3 contains 14 residues. Trimming shortened V by 3 bases and J by 0 bases, and 8 bases separated the two germline ends. The CDR3 DNA reads TGTGCCAGCAGCTTGAGGGGTCTGAACACTGAAGCTTTCTTT. Translating it yields CASSLRGLNTEAFF.

This clone showed up just a few times. This chain joins TRBV5-8 and TRBJ2-3, with TRBD2 matching over 11 bases. Germline V CDR1 and CDR2: SGHTS, YDEGEE. The J segment lost 3 bases and the V segment lost 3 bases, leaving 6 bases of the junction unmatched. The CDR3 length is 16 residues. CDR3 loop: CASSSRLAGPTDTQYF. The CDR3 DNA is TGTGCCAGCAGCTCAAGACTAGCGGGGCCGACAGATACGCAGTATTTT.

The chain combines TRBV11-2 with TRBJ2-2; D not resolved. CDR1 and CDR2 from the germline V gene are SGHAT and FQNNGV. The CDR3 has 15 amino acids. Trimming shortened V by 1 base and J by 6 bases, and 12 bases separated the two germline ends. CDR3 DNA sequence: TGTGCCAGCAGCTTAGCCAGGCGAGTCGCCGGGGAGCTGTTTTTT. It encodes CASSLARRVAGELFF.